These 26 T cell receptor beta chains share one sample of origin, sequenced in a study of blood T cell repertoires in COVID-19. TCRdb's table, derived via immunoSEQ multiplex PCR, lists solely in-frame clones and lacks some. The sample contains about 94,000 clones, over 65% of which appear only once. The sequencing sample was made of peripheral blood. Source of these receptors: a man aged 65-85 years with COVID-19, enrolled during active disease.

This clone has a single count. This chain uses TRBV6-5 with TRBJ2-5, with D possibly being TRBD2 (7 bases). CDR1 is MNHEY and CDR2 is SVGAGI in the germline V gene. V lost 0 bases to trimming and J lost 5 bases, with 13 bases between them. This CDR3 contains 15 residues. The CDR3, as DNA: TGTGCCAGCAGTTACTCGAGGGGGGGCGGGGAGACCCAGTACTTC. Translated: CASSYSRGGGETQYF.

The V call is TRBV4-3, the J call TRBJ2-3, with D unresolved. Trimming took off 2 bases at V and 2 bases at J, with 5 bases between the two ends. The CDR3 spans 13 residues. Per germline, CDR1 LGHNA and CDR2 YSLEER. CDR3 protein: CASSQPNTDTQYF. CDR3 nucleotide sequence: TGCGCCAGCAGCCAACCAAACACAGATACGCAGTATTTT.

The rearrangement links TRBV7-8 to TRBJ2-7, with 10 bases lining up with TRBD1. Germline CDR1 reads SGHVS; CDR2 reads FQNEAQ. V was clipped by 1 base and J by 6 bases; unmatched bases: 0. The CDR3 is made up of 13 amino acids. The CDR3 DNA follows: TGTGCCAGCAGCTTAGGGACAGGGGGCGAGCAGTACTTC. Encoded protein: CASSLGTGGEQYF.

This sequence joins TRBV6-1 and TRBJ2-3, with TRBD2 matching over 7 bases. The CDR3 has 18 amino acids. V lost 2 bases, J lost 2 bases, and 13 bases stayed unmatched. Germline CDR1 and CDR2: MNHNS and SASEGT. CDR3 sequence (DNA): TGTGCCAGCAGTGAATGGGGGGGGACTCCGGGTTCCACAGATACGCAGTATTTT. Its protein is CASSEWGGTPGSTDTQYF.

The gene calls are TRBV7-2 and TRBJ1-2; TRBD1 might be the D (6 bases). Germline values: CDR1 SGHTA, CDR2 FQGNSA. V lost 5 bases and J lost 8, with 21 bases in between. This CDR3 region has 15 residues. The chain's CDR3 is CASSPPGTRSRGYTF. As DNA, the CDR3 is TGTGCCAGCAGCCCCCCTGGGACACGGTCGAGGGGCTACACCTTC.

CDR3 in DNA: TGTGCCAGCAGCTTGGATCGCAGGGACTACACCTTC. Protein sequence: CASSLDRRDYTF. The chain has TRBV5-6 and TRBJ1-2; TRBD1 is a possible D gene (5 bases). Germline V gene lookup returns CDR1 SGHDT and CDR2 YYEEEE. Trimming shortened V by 0 bases and J by 10 bases, and 10 bases separated the two germline ends. The CDR3 is 12 amino acids.

In its sample, this clone was seen a few times. The chain combines TRBV5-4 with TRBJ1-3, with TRBD1 as a possible D gene (5 bases). The CDR3 runs 17 residues. Looked up from germline, CDR1 is SGHNT and CDR2 is YYREEE (reference sequence). V shed 0 bases and J shed 0 bases, with 13 bases lying between them. CDR3: CASSLVGGRGSGNTIYF. The CDR3 DNA reads TGTGCCAGCAGCTTGGTGGGGGGACGGGGCTCTGGAAACACCATATATTTT.

The chain combines TRBV19 with TRBJ1-2; 8 bases match TRBD1. The CDR3 has 14 residues. The germline CDR1 and CDR2 sequences are LNHDA and SQIVND (reference sequence). The V and J ends lost 7 bases and 4 bases, in that order; junction bases with no gene match: 8. The CDR3 region has the DNA TGTGCCAGTACCCTGGACAGGGTGGCCTATGGCTACACCTTC. Its protein is CASTLDRVAYGYTF.

CDR3 residues: CASSGITGTSYEQYF. CDR3 DNA sequence: TGTGCCAGCAGCGGCATCACAGGGACCTCCTACGAGCAGTACTTC. The gene calls are TRBV5-4 and TRBJ2-7; tentatively, D is TRBD1 (6 bases). CDR3 length: 15 residues. Germline CDR1 and CDR2: SGHNT and YYREEE (reference sequence). V lost 4 bases, J lost 0 bases, and 14 bases lay in between.

The V call is TRBV5-5, the J call TRBJ1-2, with 7 bases aligning to TRBD1. After removal of 1 base from V and 3 bases from J, the junction contained 3 bases not matched to a gene. Germline CDR1 and CDR2: SGHKS and YYEKEE (reference sequence). CDR3 length equals 14 residues. This chain's CDR3 is CASSLRDSDYGYTF. The DNA of the CDR3 is TGTGCCAGCAGCTTGCGGGACAGCGACTATGGCTACACCTTC.

The chain combines TRBV28 with TRBJ1-3, with D tentatively TRBD1 (5 bases). This CDR3 region has 13 residues. V was clipped by 4 bases and J by 2 bases, with 6 bases between them. CDR1 and CDR2 from the germline V gene are MDHEN and SYDVKM. This chain's CDR3 is CASSWGAGNTIYF. The CDR3 DNA follows: TGTGCCAGCAGTTGGGGGGCTGGAAACACCATATATTTT. The full variable domain, rest sourced from reference TRBV28 and TRBJ1-3, is DVKVTQSSRYLVKRTGEKVFLECVQDMDHENMFWYRQDPGLGLRLIYFSYDVKMKEKGDIPEGYSVSREKKERFSLILESASTNQTSMYLCASSWGAGNTIYFGEGSWLTVV.

This chain connects TRBV7-8 to TRBJ2-7; a possible D gene is TRBD1 (6 bases). The CDR3 loop spans 13 amino acids. CDR1 SGHVS and CDR2 FQNEAQ come from the germline V gene. CDR3 bases: TGTGCAGGCCGCTCCGCAGGGGCCTACGAGCAGTACTTC. This gives the protein CAGRSAGAYEQYF.

This clone was counted only a few times. The V call is TRBV5-1, the J call TRBJ2-3; no definite D call. The CDR3 consists of 13 residues. Germline assignment: CDR1 SGHRS and CDR2 YFSETQ. Trimming pared 4 bases from V and 4 bases from J, leaving 10 bases between. CDR3 nucleotides: TGCGCCAGCAGCCCAGGAAGCTCAGATACGCAGTATTTT. It translates to CASSPGSSDTQYF.

This chain links TRBV5-4 with TRBJ1-3; TRBD1 matches at 10 bases. With V trimmed by 10 bases and J by 2 bases, 3 bases remained unmatched. From germline, CDR1 is SGHNT and CDR2 YYREEE (reference sequence). The CDR3 sequence is 13 residues long. The chain's CDR3 is CAQGQGPGNTIYF. CDR3 coding DNA: TGTGCCCAGGGACAGGGGCCTGGAAACACCATATATTTT.

CDR3 sequence reads: CASSPMTGWGSDEQFF. DNA of the CDR3: TGTGCCAGCAGCCCCATGACAGGGTGGGGTTCGGATGAGCAGTTCTTC. The chain has TRBV27 and TRBJ2-1, with TRBD1 matching 7 bases. The V gene end was trimmed by 6 bases and the J gene end by 8 bases; junction bases not matched to a gene: 16. Per germline, CDR1 MNHEY and CDR2 SMNVEV (reference sequence). The CDR3 extends over 16 amino acids.

The chain carries TRBV5-1 and TRBJ2-5; tentative D call: TRBD2 (5 bases). The V gene lost 0 bases and the J gene lost 2 bases, with 14 bases spanning the gap. The CDR3 spans 16 residues. Germline V lookup: CDR1 SGHRS, CDR2 YFSETQ. CDR3 nucleotide sequence: TGCGCCAGCAGCTTGGTCCCCGGGCTAGCTCAAGAGACCCAGTACTTC. Amino acid sequence: CASSLVPGLAQETQYF.

The CDR3 nucleotides read TGTGCCAGCAGCTCGGGGACATTCTCCTACGAGCAGTACTTC. Translating it yields CASSSGTFSYEQYF. J is TRBJ2-7 and V is TRBV7-2, with D possibly being TRBD1 (6 bases). CDR1 is SGHTA, CDR2 FQGNSA, per germline. This CDR3 comprises 14 residues. Between the trimmed V and J ends, which lost 4 bases and 0 bases, there was a span of 10 bases.

This chain joins TRBV7-2 and TRBJ2-4; 7 bases fit TRBD2. V was pared by 3 bases and J by 5 bases, with 7 bases of the junction left unmatched. This CDR3 is built from 15 residues. Per germline, CDR1 SGHTA and CDR2 FQGNSA. The DNA of the CDR3 is TGTGCCAGCAGCTTGGGGTGGCTAGCGGAAAACATTCAGTACTTC. Residues: CASSLGWLAENIQYF.

V gene TRBV6-5 combines with J gene TRBJ1-4; D not resolved. Per germline, CDR1 MNHEY and CDR2 SVGAGI. Trimming removed 2 bases at V and 5 bases at J, with 9 bases between. The CDR3 runs to 14 residues. The CDR3: CASSYRGYNEKLFF. In nucleotides, the CDR3 is TGTGCCAGCAGTTACCGAGGCTACAATGAAAAACTGTTTTTT.

CDR3 nucleotides: TGTGCCAGCAGCTTTCAGGTCTCTGGGGCCAACGTCCTGACTTTC. Protein sequence: CASSFQVSGANVLTF. The rearrangement joins TRBV5-4 to TRBJ2-6, with D uncertain. This CDR3 region has 15 residues. The V gene lost 2 bases and the J gene lost 0 bases, with 6 bases spanning the gap. Germline CDR1 SGHNT, CDR2 YYREEE (reference sequence).

DNA of the CDR3: TGTGCCAGCAGCTTGGCACTAGCGGGACGCACAGATACGCAGTATTTT. This gives the protein CASSLALAGRTDTQYF. The V gene is TRBV11-2, the J gene TRBJ2-3, with 10 bases lining up with TRBD2. The length of the CDR3 is 16 residues. The germline CDR1 and CDR2 sequences are SGHAT and FQNNGV. Germline trimming cut 3 bases from V and 1 base from J; bases unmatched to any gene: 4.

The genes are TRBV5-1 and TRBJ2-1; 11 bases align to TRBD2. This CDR3 contains 17 residues. With V trimmed by 4 bases and J by 0 bases, 6 bases remained unmatched. Germline loops: CDR1 SGHRS, CDR2 YFSETQ. The CDR3 protein is CASSVGLAGYSYNEQFF. In DNA form, the CDR3 reads TGCGCCAGCAGCGTTGGACTAGCGGGTTACTCCTACAATGAGCAGTTCTTC.

This clone was found a few times. This rearrangement joins TRBV10-3 to TRBJ2-1; 8 bases are a match to TRBD2. Looked up from germline, CDR1 is ENHRY and CDR2 is SYGVKD. V was clipped by 6 bases and J by 3 bases; unmatched bases: 7. CDR3 size: 15 residues. The CDR3 DNA reads TGTGCCATCAGGGAGCGGGAGAGTAGCTACAATGAGCAGTTCTTC. This translates into CAIRERESSYNEQFF.

J is TRBJ2-4 and V is TRBV28; TRBD1 aligns across 7 bases. V shed 3 bases and J 0 bases; nucleotides not matched to a gene: 5. The germline gives CDR1 MDHEN, CDR2 SYDVKM. The CDR3 runs to 16 residues. The CDR3 is CASSFKGAGAKNIQYF. The CDR3 region has the DNA TGTGCCAGCAGTTTTAAGGGGGCCGGAGCCAAAAACATTCAGTACTTC.

The V gene is TRBV28, the J gene TRBJ1-6; the match to TRBD1 covers 7 bases. The CDR3 runs 17 residues. CDR1 and CDR2 from the germline V gene are MDHEN and SYDVKM. The V gene end was trimmed by 1 base and the J gene end by 7 bases; junction bases not matched to a gene: 10. CDR3 nucleotide sequence: TGTGCCAGCAGTTTATATATCGGACAGGCCACGAATTCACCCCTCCACTTT. This sequence encodes CASSLYIGQATNSPLHF.

This clone has just a few counts. V usage is TRBV5-1 and J usage is TRBJ2-2; 9 bases match TRBD1. The CDR3 runs to 15 residues. The junction had 7 bases not matched to a gene; V was cut back by 6 bases and J by 4 bases. The germline V gene encodes CDR1 SGHRS and CDR2 YFSETQ. The CDR3 reads CASTRQGDPTGELFF. The CDR3 DNA is TGCGCCAGCACTCGACAGGGGGACCCCACCGGGGAGCTGTTTTTT.